These T cell receptor beta chains were read from a single sample in a study of T cells after yellow fever vaccination. TCRdb called the 5' RACE reads again in MiXCR, with one record for every CDR3 protein. The table shows 300,000 to 400,000 distinct CDR3 sequences, with roughly 10% occurring only once. The specimen comprised CD4+ T cells sorted from PBMCs, sampled 45 days after the yellow fever booster vaccination. All receptors derive from a man aged 18 to 35 who received the YFV17D yellow fever vaccine. The CDR3 runs from the conserved cysteine through the conserved F or W.

TRBJ1-1 14 TRBV7-2 CASSFVQGNTEAFF
TRBJ1-1 11 TRBV15 CATNGDTEAFF
TRBJ1-5 15 TRBV5-8 CASSPRQGLGQPQHF
TRBJ1-6 12 TRBV2 CASSTGNSPLHF
TRBJ2-2 16 TRBV19 CANGTIRKGNTGELFF
TRBJ2-7 14 TRBV18 CASSPSTGWYEQYF
TRBJ1-1 13 TRBV3-1 CASSQASNTEAFF
TRBJ2-1 16 TRBV12-3/TRBV12-4 CASSFRLAGALGEQFF
TRBJ2-1 15 TRBV7-3 CASSLGAGSYNEQFF
TRBJ2-5 13 TRBV10-3 CATRTGGDETQYF
TRBJ2-2 16 TRBV7-2 CASTLGVSGNTGELFF
TRBJ2-3 12 TRBV2 CASSSTEAPQYF
TRBJ1-1 13 TRBV5-1 CASSFVPWTEAFF
TRBJ2-4 14 TRBV7-2 CASTLVGRGNIQYF
TRBJ1-2 12 TRBV29-1 CSARGPDYGYTF
TRBJ2-1 14 TRBV7-2 CASNPGLAPVEQFF
TRBJ2-5 13 TRBV6-2/TRBV6-3 CASRGFGAGTQYF
TRBJ1-5 15 TRBV9 CASSAQGRSNQPQHF
TRBJ2-6 15 TRBV9 CASSVGPSGANVLTF
TRBJ1-1 15 TRBV6-6 CASKSSTGRNTEAFF
TRBJ1-2 13 TRBV7-9 CASSLVTGYGYTF
TRBJ1-2 14 TRBV6-5 CASSYSKAHYGYTF
TRBJ2-5 14 TRBV20-1 CSARDPSGRETQYF
TRBJ1-1 16 TRBV9 CASSVVQRALNTEAFF
TRBJ2-5 13 TRBV19 CASSMHHLETQYF
TRBJ1-5 14 TRBV5-1 CASTPRDSNQPQHF
TRBJ2-3 14 TRBV7-2 CASSRGPLTDTQYF
TRBJ1-2 14 TRBV5-1 CASSSGTGGYGYTF
TRBJ2-1 16 TRBV7-6 CASSLGRGVILGEQFF
TRBJ2-4 16 TRBV15 CATSRGDTVAKNIQYF
TRBJ2-1 14 TRBV14 CASSRLAGGHEQFF
TRBJ2-1 13 TRBV6-2/TRBV6-3 CASSYDSYNEQFF